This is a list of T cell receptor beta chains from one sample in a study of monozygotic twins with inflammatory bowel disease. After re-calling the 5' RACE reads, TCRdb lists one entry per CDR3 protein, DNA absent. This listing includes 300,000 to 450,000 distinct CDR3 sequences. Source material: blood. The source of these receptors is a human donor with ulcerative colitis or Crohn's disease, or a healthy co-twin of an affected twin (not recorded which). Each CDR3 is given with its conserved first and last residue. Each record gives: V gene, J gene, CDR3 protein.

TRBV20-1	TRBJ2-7	CSASGPTYEQYF
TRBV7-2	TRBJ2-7	CASSLSTSGDEQYF
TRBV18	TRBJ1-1	CASSVLGAEAFF
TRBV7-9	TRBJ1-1	CASRTTGLGTEAFF
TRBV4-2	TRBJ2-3	CASSQPDSSPLRTDTQYF
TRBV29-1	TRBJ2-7	CSVGKPSGIYEQYF
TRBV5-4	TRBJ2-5	CASSLQGAFGQETQYF
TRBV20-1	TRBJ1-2	CSARDLRGASYYGYTF
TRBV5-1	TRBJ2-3	CASSTGASTDTQYF
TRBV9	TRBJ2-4	CASSDGTGLNIQYF
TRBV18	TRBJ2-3	CASSPPEGGTDTQYF
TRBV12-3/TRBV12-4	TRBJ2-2	CASSLPTGVHGELFF
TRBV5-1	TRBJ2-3	CASSPRTSGGYSQGTQYF
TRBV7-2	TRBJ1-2	CASSSHSGGGIGYTF
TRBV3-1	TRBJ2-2	CASSQVAGAPGELFF
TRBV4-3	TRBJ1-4	CASSQEPMEKLFF
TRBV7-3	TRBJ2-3	CASSFRSAEDTQYF
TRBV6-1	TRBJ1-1	CASRIQGNTEAFF
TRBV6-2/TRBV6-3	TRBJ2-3	CASSSRGTSPQYF
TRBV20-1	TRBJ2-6	CSARDYPGANVLTF
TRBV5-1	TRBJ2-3	CASSWGFGTRTADTQYF
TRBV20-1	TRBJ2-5	CSARGLGGETQYF
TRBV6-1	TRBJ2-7	CASRPDRVLAYEQYF
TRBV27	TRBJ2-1	CASSKGQGFTYNEQFF
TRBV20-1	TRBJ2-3	CSARGRAQTQYF
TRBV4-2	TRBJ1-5	CASSQEAMRTGANQPQHF
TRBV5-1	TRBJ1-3	CASSLAMGEPGNTIYF
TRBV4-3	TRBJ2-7	CASSPGQGAREQYF
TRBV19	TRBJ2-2	CASSIRTTGTGELFF
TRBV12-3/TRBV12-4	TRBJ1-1	CASSFFVMVAFF
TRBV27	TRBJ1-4	CASRSQGVLFF
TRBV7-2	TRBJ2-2	CASSLMGPGTGELFF
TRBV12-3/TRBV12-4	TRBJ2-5	CASSPGHLETQYF
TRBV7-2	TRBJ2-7	CASSLGSRGGYEQYF
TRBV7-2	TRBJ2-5	CASSRTSGIEETQYF
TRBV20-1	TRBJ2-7	CSATAVQLFSYEQYF
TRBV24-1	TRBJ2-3	CATSGGTLNTDTQYF
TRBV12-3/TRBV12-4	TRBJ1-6	CASSFVVANSPLHF
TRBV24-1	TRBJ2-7	CATSDFRTGIYEQYF
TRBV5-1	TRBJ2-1	CASSFRQGWDEQFF
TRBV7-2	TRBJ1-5	CASSSYGRYNQPQHF
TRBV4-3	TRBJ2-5	CASSQDSFGRETQYF
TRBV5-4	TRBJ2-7	CASSLEGRGTDEQYF
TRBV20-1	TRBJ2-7	CSARDASGPYEQYF
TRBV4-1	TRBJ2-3	CASSQGGGAGTDTQYF